What follows are 22 T cell receptor beta chains derived from one specimen sequenced in a study of blood T cell repertoires in COVID-19. Assay: immunoSEQ multiplex PCR; the TCRdb copy retains only in-frame clones and omits some. The sample includes under 200,000 clones, approximately 81% of them seen just once. Input material: peripheral blood. The receptors were gathered from a woman of 80 years or more with acute or convalescent COVID-19.

J is TRBJ1-1 and V is TRBV4-2; TRBD1 matches 10 bases. The V and J ends lost 1 base and 1 base, in that order; junction bases with no gene match: 9. The CDR3 runs to 18 residues. Germline CDR1 reads LGHNA; CDR2 reads YNFKEQ. CDR3 region: CASSQGDRGQLGNTEAFF. The CDR3 coding sequence is TGTGCCAGCAGCCAAGGCGACAGGGGGCAGTTGGGGAACACTGAAGCTTTCTTT.

The CDR3 protein is CATRPGTGEIGNQPQHF. The CDR3 DNA reads as TGTGCCACCAGACCTGGGACAGGGGAGATCGGCAATCAGCCCCAGCATTTT. V is TRBV15 and J is TRBJ1-5; TRBD1 aligns across 10 bases. V was clipped by 6 bases and J by 2 bases; unmatched bases: 10. Per germline, CDR1 LNHNV and CDR2 YYDKDF (reference sequence). The CDR3 is 17 residues long.

The CDR3 reads CASSLPRTGSGNTEAFF. The CDR3, as DNA: TGTGCCAGCAGCTTACCGCGGACAGGCAGTGGTAACACTGAAGCTTTCTTT. This sequence joins TRBV7-9 and TRBJ1-1, with 7 bases that match TRBD1. Germline lookup yields CDR1 SEHNR and CDR2 FQNEAQ (reference sequence). The CDR3 contains 17 residues. With 2 bases clipped from V and 2 bases from J, the junction kept 11 bases outside the gene matches.

The chain employs TRBV6-6 and TRBJ1-3; D remains ambiguous. Germline CDR1 is MNHNY and CDR2 is SVGAGI (reference sequence). This CDR3 has 12 residues. The germline V and J ends were trimmed by 7 bases and 2 bases, with 6 bases remaining between them. The DNA of the CDR3 is TGTGCCAGCATCCGAGCTGGAAACACCATATATTTT. Amino acid sequence: CASIRAGNTIYF.

The chain has TRBV5-4 and TRBJ2-7, with D tentatively TRBD2 (5 bases). The CDR3 is 14 residues long. Germline CDR1 is SGHNT and CDR2 is YYREEE (reference sequence). The V end was cut by 2 bases, the J end by 6 bases, with 15 bases between. In DNA form, the CDR3 reads TGTGCCAGCAGCTTTGGTTGGACCGAGGGCGAGCAGTACTTC. Protein sequence: CASSFGWTEGEQYF.

The rearrangement links TRBV7-2 to TRBJ1-1; no reliable D call. The V end was cut by 5 bases, the J end by 4 bases, with 11 bases between. The CDR3 totals 13 residues. Per the germline V gene, CDR1 is SGHTA and CDR2 is FQGNSA. Written as DNA, the CDR3 is TGTGCCAGCAGCCTGAACGAGGGCACTGAAGCTTTCTTT. It encodes CASSLNEGTEAFF. The entire variable domain, with the rest obtained from reference TRBV7-2 and TRBJ1-1, is as follows: GAGVSQSPSNKVTEKGKDVELRCDPISGHTALYWYRQSLGQGLEFLIYFQGNSAPDKSGLPSDRFSAERTGGSVSTLTIQRTQQEDSAVYLCASSLNEGTEAFFGQGTRLTVV.

The chain links TRBV19 to TRBJ2-7; a weak D match, TRBD2 (7 bases). CDR3 size: 15 residues. V was pared by 4 bases and J by 2 bases, with 15 bases between. The germline CDR1 and CDR2 sequences are LNHDA and SQIVND (reference sequence). The CDR3 sequence is CASSTALRGPYEQYF. CDR3 nucleotides: TGTGCCAGTAGTACCGCCCTGCGGGGGCCCTACGAGCAGTACTTC.

The chain carries TRBV19 and TRBJ1-2; D possibly corresponds to TRBD1 (6 bases). V lost 5 bases, J lost 2 bases, and 18 bases lay in between. Germline CDR1 LNHDA, CDR2 SQIVND (reference sequence). The CDR3 runs 16 residues. In DNA, the CDR3 is TGTGCCAGTAGTCCACCTTATCAGGGGAAGAACTATGGCTACACCTTC. As protein: CASSPPYQGKNYGYTF.

The chain carries TRBV27 and TRBJ2-7; TRBD1 matches at 9 bases. The V and J ends lost 2 bases and 5 bases, in that order; junction bases with no gene match: 10. The CDR3 runs to 16 residues. The germline CDR1 and CDR2 sequences are MNHEY and SMNVEV (reference sequence). The CDR3, as DNA: TGTGCCAGCAGTTTACTTTTAGGGACAGGGCTCCACGAGCAGTACTTC. This translates into CASSLLLGTGLHEQYF.

Of note for this clone: A junction boundary mismatches the germline segment, possibly from a read error. The V and J genes are TRBV10-3 and TRBJ2-7; 8 positions agree with TRBD1. CDR1 ENHRY and CDR2 SYGVKD come from the germline V gene. This CDR3 region has 15 residues. The DNA for the CDR3 is TGTGCCATCAGCAAGATGAATTGGACAGGGAAAGTCTTCGACTTC. It translates to CAISKMNWTGKVFDF.

The rearrangement joins TRBV6-6 to TRBJ2-1, with D maybe TRBD1 (7 bases). CDR3 length: 15 residues. Trimming pared 4 bases from V and 2 bases from J, leaving 12 bases between. CDR1 is MNHNY, CDR2 SVGAGI, per germline (reference sequence). CDR3 region: CASSFTGEAYNEQFF. The CDR3 DNA sequence: TGTGCCAGCAGTTTCACAGGGGAGGCCTACAATGAGCAGTTCTTC.

In DNA, the CDR3 is TGTGCCACCTCGAGACTAGCGGGAGCGCCGGTTATATCCACAGATACGCAGTATTTT. Residues: CATSRLAGAPVISTDTQYF. This rearrangement joins TRBV3-1 (or the pseudogene TRBV3-2) to TRBJ2-3; the match to TRBD2 covers 12 bases. The CDR3 totals 19 residues. In germline, CDR1 is LGHDT, CDR2 YNNKEL (reference sequence). The junction had 19 bases not matched to a gene; V was cut back by 10 bases and J by 2 bases.

J is TRBJ1-1 and V is TRBV7-8; D is possibly TRBD1 (6 bases). This CDR3 contains 16 residues. The V gene's germline CDR1 is SGHVS and CDR2 FQNEAQ. The V and J ends lost 6 bases and 11 bases respectively, with 28 bases between them. CDR3 sequence reads: CASRPYSGTPSSEAFF. The CDR3 DNA sequence: TGTGCCAGCAGACCCTATTCCGGGACACCCTCTAGTGAGGCTTTCTTT.

The V call is TRBV3-1 (or the pseudogene TRBV3-2), the J call TRBJ2-6; tentatively, D is TRBD1 (5 bases). From germline, CDR1 is LGHDT and CDR2 YNNKEL (reference sequence). The V end was cut by 6 bases, the J end by 0 bases, with 27 bases between. The CDR3 is made up of 21 amino acids. The CDR3 here is CASSLRLTDPHPLSGANVLTF. For the CDR3, the DNA is TGTGCCAGCAGTCTCCGACTGACAGACCCCCACCCCCTCTCTGGGGCCAACGTCCTGACTTTC.

This chain joins TRBV6-2 or TRBV6-3 and TRBJ1-5; D is possibly TRBD1 (5 bases). Trimming shortened V by 5 bases and J by 3 bases, and 17 bases separated the two germline ends. Germline V gives CDR1 MNHEY, CDR2 SVGEGT. CDR3 size: 16 residues. CDR3 sequence (DNA): TGTGCCAGCAGTCCCCTCGACAGCTTCTACAATCAGCCCCAGCATTTT. Translating it yields CASSPLDSFYNQPQHF.

The chain recombines TRBV7-2 with TRBJ1-4; 8 bases match TRBD1. The ends lost 3 bases at V and 8 bases at J; junction bases unmatched: 5. The V gene's germline CDR1 is SGHTA and CDR2 FQGNSA. The CDR3 has 14 amino acids. CDR3 in amino acids: CASSLQGAVEKLFF. In nucleotides, the CDR3 is TGTGCCAGCAGCTTGCAGGGGGCTGTAGAAAAACTGTTTTTT.

This sequence joins TRBV6-2 or TRBV6-3 and TRBJ2-4; D is uncertain. The V gene lost 6 bases and the J gene lost 0 bases, with 9 bases spanning the gap. Germline loops: CDR1 MNHEY, CDR2 SVGEGT. This CDR3 has 14 residues. CDR3 bases: TGTGCCAGCAGCCACGGTGGAGCCAAAAACATTCAGTACTTC. Encoded protein: CASSHGGAKNIQYF.

This clone was recorded once. J is TRBJ1-1 and V is TRBV7-9; D is possibly TRBD1 (5 bases). The CDR3 contains 15 residues. The germline CDR1 and CDR2 sequences are SEHNR and FQNEAQ (reference sequence). V was pared by 3 bases and J by 4 bases, with 15 bases between. The DNA for the CDR3 is TGTGCCAGCAGCTTGGATGGGGGGACGACCACTGAAGCTTTCTTT. Translated: CASSLDGGTTTEAFF.

The V and J genes are TRBV11-1 and TRBJ2-3, with 7 bases that match TRBD2. Per the germline V gene, CDR1 is SGHAT and CDR2 is FQDESV (reference sequence). The trim removed 5 bases at V and 0 bases at J, leaving 8 bases unmatched. There are 16 residues in the CDR3. CDR3 sequence reads: CASSRLASTSTDTQYF. The CDR3 region has the DNA TGTGCCAGCAGCCGACTAGCTTCGACTAGCACAGATACGCAGTATTTT.

V gene TRBV9 combines with J gene TRBJ2-7; D uncertain. Germline V gene lookup returns CDR1 SGDLS and CDR2 YYNGEE. The CDR3 runs 15 residues. Trimming left V 1 base short and J 7 bases short, with 18 bases between. CDR3 DNA: TGTGCCAGCAGCGTACGACCCGAGGTTAGATGGGAGCAGTACTTC. Amino acid sequence: CASSVRPEVRWEQYF.

The chain carries TRBV28 and TRBJ1-2; D call uncertain. CDR3 length equals 11 residues. CDR1 is MDHEN and CDR2 is SYDVKM in the germline V gene. V gave up 6 bases and J gave up 8 bases, with 10 bases separating them. The CDR3 DNA is TGTGCCAGCAGGTATACATGGGGCTACACCTTC. This encodes CASRYTWGYTF.

This clone was observed a single time. The chain is built from TRBV28 and TRBJ1-2, with 12 bases matching TRBD1. This CDR3 region has 17 residues. Germline lookup yields CDR1 MDHEN and CDR2 SYDVKM. V trimming: 3 bases; J trimming: 8 bases; junction bases outside the gene matches: 13. The CDR3 bases are TGTGCCAGCAGTTTTGGGACAGGGGGCCAGGCCCCTTACGGCTACACCTTC. Protein sequence: CASSFGTGGQAPYGYTF.